Shown below are 29 T cell receptor beta chains from a single sample sequenced in a study of cytomegalovirus exposure and HLA in healthy donors. Amplification used 60 Vbeta primers and 13 Jbeta primers. Sequencing used immunoSEQ multiplex PCR; TCRdb keeps in-frame clones, though not all of them. This table holds roughly 150,000 clones, 73% found once. Sequences were obtained from PBMCs. Receptors originate from a woman aged 18-30 years in good health and CMV-seropositive.

The chain carries TRBV27 and TRBJ1-5, with D possibly being TRBD1 (5 bases). The V end lost 4 bases, the J end lost 0 bases, and 13 bases lay between the germline ends. Germline V lookup: CDR1 MNHEY, CDR2 SMNVEV (reference sequence). CDR3 length: 16 residues. The CDR3 loop is CASSSQSGYSNQPQHF. The DNA for the CDR3 is TGTGCCAGCAGTTCCCAATCAGGGTATAGCAATCAGCCCCAGCATTTT.

This clone was counted only a few times. The CDR3 nucleotides read TGTGCCAGCAGTTTGGGACAGGGAATCATCGAGCCCCAGCATTTT. Protein: CASSLGQGIIEPQHF. V and J are TRBV28 and TRBJ1-5; 9 nucleotides agree with TRBD1. V lost 3 bases, J lost 8 bases, and 8 bases stayed unmatched. In germline, CDR1 is MDHEN, CDR2 SYDVKM. CDR3 length: 15 residues. Looking up the rest from reference TRBV28 and TRBJ1-5 gives the full variable domain: DVKVTQSSRYLVKRTGEKVFLECVQDMDHENMFWYRQDPGLGLRLIYFSYDVKMKEKGDIPEGYSVSREKKERFSLILESASTNQTSMYLCASSLGQGIIEPQHFGDGTRLSIL.

The V call is TRBV19, the J call TRBJ2-4; D not resolved. Germline values: CDR1 LNHDA, CDR2 SQIVND (reference sequence). The V and J ends lost 3 bases and 0 bases respectively, with 9 bases between them. This CDR3 contains 15 residues. This CDR3 reads CASSIGILAKNIQYF. DNA for the CDR3: TGTGCCAGTAGTATTGGCATCTTAGCCAAAAACATTCAGTACTTC.

This sequence joins TRBV5-1 and TRBJ2-7; TRBD1 might be the D (5 bases). Per germline, CDR1 SGHRS and CDR2 YFSETQ. Trimming left V 5 bases short and J 0 bases short, with 9 bases between. The CDR3 is 13 amino acids. The CDR3 loop reads CASSRQSSYEQYF. DNA of the CDR3: TGCGCCAGCAGTCGACAGAGCTCCTACGAGCAGTACTTC.

The J gene is TRBJ1-1, the V gene TRBV6-6, with a weak D call TRBD1 (6 bases). Between the trimmed V and J ends, which lost 7 bases and 11 bases, there was a span of 17 bases. CDR1 MNHNY and CDR2 SVGAGI come from the germline V gene (reference sequence). The CDR3 is 12 residues long. CDR3 protein: CASTTPAGGAFF. CDR3 DNA: TGTGCCAGCACCACCCCCGCGGGGGGCGCTTTCTTT.

The CDR3 sequence is CASSPGTGYTGELFF. The CDR3 DNA is TGCGCCAGCAGTCCCGGGACAGGCTACACCGGGGAGCTGTTTTTT. The chain employs TRBV5-1 and TRBJ2-2; 8 positions agree with TRBD1. Germline values: CDR1 SGHRS, CDR2 YFSETQ. There are 15 residues in the CDR3. The ends lost 5 bases at V and 3 bases at J; junction bases unmatched: 6. The full variable domain, rest sourced from reference TRBV5-1 and TRBJ2-2, is KAGVTQTPRYLIKTRGQQVTLSCSPISGHRSVSWYQQTPGQGLQFLFEYFSETQRNKGNFPGRFSGRQFSNSRSEMNVSTLELGDSALYLCASSPGTGYTGELFFGEGSRLTVL.

The V call is TRBV5-1, the J call TRBJ2-5; 9 bases fit TRBD1. The V gene's germline CDR1 is SGHRS and CDR2 YFSETQ. The J segment lost 1 base and the V segment lost 5 bases, leaving 9 bases of the junction unmatched. This CDR3 is built from 16 residues. The CDR3 region is CASSRTGGAGQETQYF. The CDR3 coding sequence is TGCGCCAGCAGTCGTACAGGGGGCGCCGGCCAAGAGACCCAGTACTTC.

The CDR3: CASNQGLAANTGELFF. Here the CDR3 DNA reads TGTGCCAGCAACCAAGGACTAGCGGCGAACACCGGGGAGCTGTTTTTT. The chain has TRBV9 and TRBJ2-2, with 10 bases aligning to TRBD2. The CDR3 extends over 16 amino acids. Germline V gives CDR1 SGDLS, CDR2 YYNGEE. The trim removed 6 bases at V and 0 bases at J, leaving 5 bases unmatched.

The rearrangement joins TRBV10-3 to TRBJ2-1, with 9 bases that match TRBD2. J lost 4 bases, V lost 6 bases, and 10 bases had no gene match. The CDR3 is made up of 16 amino acids. From germline, CDR1 is ENHRY and CDR2 SYGVKD. The CDR3: CAIRGTVSGGYNEQFF. DNA of the CDR3: TGTGCCATCAGGGGGACGGTTAGCGGGGGTTACAATGAGCAGTTCTTC.

About this clone: A junction end diverges from the germline sequence, so it may reflect a read error. The chain couples TRBV7-9 to TRBJ2-1, with D perhaps TRBD2 (5 bases). This CDR3 is built from 17 residues. CDR1 and CDR2 (germline): SEHNR, FQNEAQ (reference sequence). The CDR3 DNA is TGTTCCAGCAGCCCACGAGGGAGACCTGTACTATACAATGAGCAGTTCTTC. It translates to CSSSPRGRPVLYNEQFF.

CDR3 residues: CASSLHPGTAYSASPLHF. The CDR3 coding sequence is TGTGCCAGCAGCTTACATCCAGGGACAGCTTATTCGGCTTCACCCCTCCACTTT. J is TRBJ1-6 and V is TRBV7-4, with TRBD1 matching 7 bases. Germline V gene sequence: CDR1 SGHVT, CDR2 SQSDAQ. CDR3 size: 18 residues. With 2 bases clipped from V and 9 bases from J, the junction kept 16 bases outside the gene matches.

This chain joins TRBV4-2 and TRBJ1-6, with D possibly being TRBD1 (6 bases). The CDR3 is 20 residues long. Trimming took 0 bases from V and 4 from J, leaving 22 bases between them. Germline V gives CDR1 LGHNA, CDR2 YNFKEQ. The CDR3 DNA reads TGTGCCAGCAGCCAAGATCGGGGGGCGGGAGGTATCGGATATAATTCACCCCTCCACTTT. Residues: CASSQDRGAGGIGYNSPLHF.

This clone turned up a few times. The V call is TRBV30, the J call TRBJ2-3; 8 bases are shared with TRBD2. Germline CDR1 reads GTSNPN; CDR2 reads SVGIG (reference sequence). This CDR3 has 16 amino acids. Trimming removed 1 base from V and 2 bases from J; junction bases left unmatched: 8. DNA for the CDR3: TGTGCCTGGAGTGGAGCGAGCGGGGGTTACACAGATACGCAGTATTTT. Its protein product is CAWSGASGGYTDTQYF.

The chain combines TRBV18 with TRBJ1-2, with D tentatively TRBD1 (6 bases). The V gene lost 0 bases and the J gene lost 7 bases, with 15 bases spanning the gap. The CDR3 loop spans 15 amino acids. Per the germline V gene, CDR1 is KGHSH and CDR2 is LQKENI. The CDR3 region is CASSPPGTRALGYTF. Here the CDR3 DNA reads TGTGCCAGCTCACCACCGGGGACAAGGGCCCTTGGCTACACCTTC. The full variable domain, in which reference TRBV18 and TRBJ1-2 provide the parts outside the CDR3, is NAGVMQNPRHLVRRRGQEARLRCSPMKGHSHVYWYRQLPEEGLKFMVYLQKENIIDESGMPKERFSAEFPKEGPSILRIQQVVRGDSAAYFCASSPPGTRALGYTFGSGTRLTVV.

This chain links TRBV5-4 with TRBJ2-5, with TRBD2 matching 11 bases. After removal of 5 bases from V and 3 bases from J, the junction contained 0 bases not matched to a gene. CDR1 and CDR2 (germline): SGHNT, YYREEE (reference sequence). The CDR3 has 13 residues. The CDR3 sequence: CASRLAGEETQYF. For the CDR3, the DNA is TGTGCCAGCAGACTAGCGGGGGAAGAGACCCAGTACTTC.

This clone occurred a few times. J is TRBJ2-2 and V is TRBV29-1; D is ambiguous. V dropped 4 bases and J dropped 0 bases, with 6 bases sitting between them. The CDR3 is 13 residues long. CDR1 is SQVTM, CDR2 ANQGSEA, per germline. In DNA form, the CDR3 reads TGCAGCGTTGCCAGGTCGAACACCGGGGAGCTGTTTTTT. Translated, it gives CSVARSNTGELFF.

The chain carries TRBV9 and TRBJ1-5; 7 bases line up with TRBD1. From germline, CDR1 is SGDLS and CDR2 YYNGEE. Trimming at V came to 3 bases and at J to 3 bases, leaving 6 bases not matched to a gene. This CDR3 is built from 15 residues. CDR3 bases: TGTGCCAGCAGCGCTACAGGGGCCTCCAATCAGCCCCAGCATTTT. Translation: CASSATGASNQPQHF.

This chain links TRBV7-3 with TRBJ1-1, with 7 bases identical to TRBD1. The CDR3 length is 14 residues. Germline CDR1 and CDR2: SGHTA and FQGTGA. Unmatched junction bases numbered 9, after V lost 5 bases and J lost 6 bases. The CDR3 DNA is TGTGCCAGCAGCCGGGACAGTAGATTGGCTGAAGCTTTCTTT. Translated: CASSRDSRLAEAFF.

The CDR3 spells CASSLVSSGVMYEQYF. The DNA of the CDR3 is TGTGCCAGCAGCTTAGTATCTAGCGGGGTGATGTACGAGCAGTACTTC. The chain joins TRBV11-1 to TRBJ2-7; TRBD2 agrees at 9 bases. Germline lookup yields CDR1 SGHAT and CDR2 FQDESV (reference sequence). J lost 4 bases, V lost 1 base, and 8 bases had no gene match. This CDR3 contains 16 residues.

The chain links TRBV6-5 to TRBJ1-2; 7 bases match TRBD1. The CDR3 is 11 amino acids. Trimming took 6 bases from V and 8 from J; bases not matched to a gene: 3. Germline V gene data show CDR1 as MNHEY and CDR2 as SVGAGI. This CDR3 is CASSNRGGYTF. DNA of the CDR3: TGTGCCAGCAGCAACAGGGGAGGCTACACCTTC.

The rearrangement uses TRBV13 and TRBJ2-7; 7 nucleotides line up with TRBD2. The CDR3 loop spans 16 amino acids. The trim removed 10 bases at V and 0 bases at J, leaving 15 bases unmatched. Germline loops: CDR1 PRHDT, CDR2 FYEKMQ (reference sequence). DNA for the CDR3: TGTGCCACCGCACTTCGGGGCGGGGGTCCCTCCTACGAGCAGTACTTC. Its protein product is CATALRGGGPSYEQYF.

The chain couples TRBV7-2 to TRBJ1-1; D is undetermined. CDR1 is SGHTA, CDR2 FQGNSA, per germline. The CDR3 extends over 12 amino acids. The V gene lost 5 bases and the J gene lost 3 bases, with 7 bases spanning the gap. The CDR3 region is CASSRRDTEAFF. CDR3 coding DNA: TGTGCCAGCAGCCGACGGGACACTGAAGCTTTCTTT.

In nucleotides, the CDR3 is TGTGCCATCAGTCCTGATTCGGGCAGGACAGGGTGGGGCATGAACACTGAAGCTTTCTTT. This codes for CAISPDSGRTGWGMNTEAFF. This rearrangement joins TRBV10-3 to TRBJ1-1; 8 bases map to TRBD1. Looked up from germline, CDR1 is ENHRY and CDR2 is SYGVKD. The CDR3 length is 20 residues. With V trimmed by 5 bases and J by 0 bases, 20 bases remained unmatched.

V usage is TRBV7-3 and J usage is TRBJ2-5, with 7 bases that match TRBD1. V gave up 4 bases and J gave up 3 bases; unmatched junction bases: 2. The CDR3 has 13 residues. CDR1 and CDR2 (germline): SGHTA, FQGTGA. The chain's CDR3 is CASSYGQEETQYF. The DNA of the CDR3 is TGTGCCAGCAGCTACGGACAGGAAGAGACCCAGTACTTC.

The chain is built from TRBV4-2 and TRBJ2-1; TRBD2 is a possible D gene (6 bases). The germline V gene has CDR1 LGHNA and CDR2 YNFKEQ. The V gene lost 1 base and the J gene lost 1 base, with 8 bases spanning the gap. The CDR3 is 15 residues long. The CDR3: CASSQGDSSYNEQFF. The CDR3 DNA follows: TGTGCCAGCAGCCAAGGGGACTCTTCCTACAATGAGCAGTTCTTC.

The chain combines TRBV5-1 with TRBJ1-1; D gene uncertain. The V gene's germline CDR1 is SGHRS and CDR2 YFSETQ. The CDR3 totals 14 residues. The V end was cut by 4 bases, the J end by 0 bases, with 10 bases between. CDR3 DNA sequence: TGCGCCAGCAGCATGACACCCATGAACACTGAAGCTTTCTTT. Translation gives CASSMTPMNTEAFF.

The V and J genes are TRBV5-6 and TRBJ1-5; D uncertain. Trimming shortened V by 2 bases and J by 5 bases, and 11 bases separated the two germline ends. The CDR3 loop spans 14 amino acids. CDR1 SGHDT and CDR2 YYEEEE come from the germline V gene. CDR3 in amino acids: CASSLRGGDQPQHF. The DNA of the CDR3 is TGTGCCAGCAGCTTAAGAGGAGGTGATCAGCCCCAGCATTTT.

The chain is built from TRBV5-4 and TRBJ2-5; 7 bases map to TRBD1. V dropped 1 base and J dropped 2; count of bases not matched to a gene: 5. Germline CDR1 reads SGHNT; CDR2 reads YYREEE (reference sequence). This CDR3 comprises 15 residues. CDR3 residues: CASSLLGQLQETQYF. CDR3 sequence (DNA): TGTGCCAGCAGCTTGTTGGGACAGCTACAAGAGACCCAGTACTTC.

The chain uses TRBV5-1 and TRBJ1-3, with 7 bases fitting TRBD1. After removal of 4 bases from V and 0 bases from J, the junction contained 7 bases not matched to a gene. This CDR3 has 16 amino acids. The germline V gene has CDR1 SGHRS and CDR2 YFSETQ. Here the CDR3 reads CASSRYTGDSGNTIYF. The CDR3, as DNA: TGCGCCAGCAGCCGTTACACAGGGGACTCTGGAAACACCATATATTTT.